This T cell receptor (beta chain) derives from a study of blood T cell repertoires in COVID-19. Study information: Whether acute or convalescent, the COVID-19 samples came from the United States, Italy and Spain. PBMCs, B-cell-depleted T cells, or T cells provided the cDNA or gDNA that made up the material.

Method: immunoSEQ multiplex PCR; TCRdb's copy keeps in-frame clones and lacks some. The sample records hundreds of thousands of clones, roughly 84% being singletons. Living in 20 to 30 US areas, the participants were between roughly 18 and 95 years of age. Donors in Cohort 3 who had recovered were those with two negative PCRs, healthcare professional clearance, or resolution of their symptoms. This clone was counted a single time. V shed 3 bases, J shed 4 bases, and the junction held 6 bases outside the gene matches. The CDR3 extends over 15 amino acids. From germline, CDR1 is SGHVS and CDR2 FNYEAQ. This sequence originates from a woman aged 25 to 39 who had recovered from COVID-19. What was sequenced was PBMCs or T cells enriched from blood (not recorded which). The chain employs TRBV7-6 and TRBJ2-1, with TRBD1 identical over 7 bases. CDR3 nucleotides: TGTGCCAGCAGCTTGGGGACAGCTCCATACAATGAGCAGTTCTTC. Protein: CASSLGTAPYNEQFF.